The clone carrying this T cell receptor beta chain showed up many times. This CDR3 is built from 15 residues. Germline loops: CDR1 LNHDA, CDR2 SQIVND (reference sequence). The V and J ends lost 7 bases and 3 bases, in that order; junction bases with no gene match: 5. To make TCR beta libraries, researchers used iRepertoire HTBI primers and Arm-PCR of CDR3 regions. TCRdb analysed the multiplex PCR reads with MiXCR anew, one entry per CDR3 protein. The sample includes a few hundred thousand distinct CDR3 sequences, around 19% of them seen just once. The data derive from a study of regulatory T cells in long-lasting Graves disease. The time point denotes: newly diagnosed GD, antithyroid drugs for less than 3 months. Generation of the TCR library employed RNA extracted from PBMCs. This sample also belongs to another study, concerning T cells in Graves' hyperthyroidism and ophthalmopathy. That paper notes: It was considered stable Graves' hyperthyroidism when ophthalmopathy did not progress within 18 months. The TCR CDR3 was amplified in a first-round RT-PCR using the HTBI primer set.

The source material was peripheral blood mononuclear cells (PBMCs), sampled at new diagnosis, from a patient treated with antithyroid drugs. V gene TRBV19 combines with J gene TRBJ2-3; 12 bases map to TRBD1. The clonotype was recovered from a woman in her 30s with Graves disease. This CDR3 is CASTRDRGRTDTQYF. The CDR3 DNA reads TGTGCCAGTACCCGGGACAGGGGGCGAACAGATACGCAGTATTTT.